Shown below are 11 T cell receptor beta chains from a single sample sequenced in a study of T cells in localized non-small cell lung cancer. Assay: immunoSEQ multiplex PCR; the TCRdb copy retains only in-frame clones and omits some. The repertoire holds roughly 50,000 clones, with approximately 90% as singletons. Sequencing used peripheral blood, obtained before any cancer treatment. The receptor set was obtained from a man aged 40 to 70 with stage I lung adenocarcinoma.

The gene calls are TRBV19 and TRBJ1-1; 7 bases align to TRBD1. After removal of 7 bases from V and 4 bases from J, the junction contained 6 bases not matched to a gene. Per germline, CDR1 LNHDA and CDR2 SQIVND (reference sequence). The CDR3 runs to 13 residues. The CDR3 region is CASKQGFGTEAFF. The CDR3 nucleotides are TGTGCCAGTAAACAGGGGTTTGGCACTGAAGCTTTCTTT.

This chain's CDR3 is CASSQDRGGGFEQFF. The CDR3, as DNA: TGCGCCAGCAGCCAAGATCGGGGAGGGGGTTTTGAGCAGTTCTTC. The rearrangement links TRBV4-1 to TRBJ2-1, with D possibly matching TRBD2 (7 bases). The V end lost 0 bases, the J end lost 9 bases, and 15 bases lay between the germline ends. CDR1 and CDR2 (germline): MGHRA, YSYEKL. The CDR3 extends over 15 amino acids.

The genes are TRBV4-1 and TRBJ2-1; possible D gene TRBD1, 5 bases. CDR3 length equals 15 residues. The germline gives CDR1 MGHRA, CDR2 YSYEKL. Trimming stripped 1 base from V and 8 bases from J, with 15 bases between. The CDR3 DNA reads TGCGCCAGCAGCCAAGGATGGGGCCCACGGTATGAGCAGTTCTTC. Amino acid sequence: CASSQGWGPRYEQFF.

V is TRBV7-8 and J is TRBJ2-1; tentative D call: TRBD1 (5 bases). Germline CDR1 and CDR2: SGHVS and FQNEAQ. V gave up 1 base and J gave up 8 bases, with 15 bases separating them. The CDR3 loop spans 15 amino acids. The CDR3 loop is CASSLDPGFYDEQFF. The DNA for the CDR3 is TGTGCCAGCAGCTTAGATCCAGGGTTTTACGATGAGCAGTTCTTC.

V and J are TRBV19 and TRBJ1-1; tentative D call: TRBD1 (5 bases). The CDR3 runs to 14 residues. The V gene's germline CDR1 is LNHDA and CDR2 SQIVND (reference sequence). V lost 7 bases, J lost 3 bases, and 15 bases lay in between. Here the CDR3 DNA reads TGTGCCAGTATCTCTAACGGGGGTTACACTGAAGCTTTCTTT. This codes for CASISNGGYTEAFF. The full variable domain, rest sourced from reference TRBV19 and TRBJ1-1, is DGGITQSPKYLFRKEGQNVTLSCEQNLNHDAMYWYRQDPGQGLRLIYYSQIVNDFQKGDIAEGYSVSREKKESFPLTVTSAQKNPTAFYLCASISNGGYTEAFFGQGTRLTVV.

The chain joins TRBV29-1 to TRBJ2-1, with 9 bases that match TRBD2. V trimming: 6 bases; J trimming: 3 bases; junction bases outside the gene matches: 6. Germline assignment: CDR1 SQVTM and CDR2 ANQGSEA. This CDR3 contains 14 residues. This chain's CDR3 is CSVVAGDDYNEQFF. Here the CDR3 DNA reads TGCAGCGTCGTAGCGGGAGACGACTACAATGAGCAGTTCTTC.

The J gene is TRBJ2-7, the V gene TRBV30, with D possibly matching TRBD2 (5 bases). CDR3 length: 10 amino acids. V was trimmed by 3 bases and J by 6 bases, leaving 6 bases between them. The germline CDR1 and CDR2 sequences are GTSNPN and SVGIG (reference sequence). CDR3 in DNA: TGTGCCTGGAGCCGGGGCGAGCAGTACTTC. Translation gives CAWSRGEQYF.

CDR3 residues: CASSSSGGEGRNEQFF. CDR3 DNA sequence: TGTGCCAGCAGCTCATCCGGGGGGGAGGGCCGAAATGAGCAGTTCTTC. This rearrangement joins TRBV6-4 to TRBJ2-1; the match to TRBD2 covers 8 bases. The CDR3 spans 16 residues. Germline lookup yields CDR1 MRHNA and CDR2 SNTAGT. Trimming cost V 6 bases and J 7 bases; bases outside gene matches: 14.

V and J are TRBV4-1 and TRBJ2-7, with D possibly being TRBD1 (5 bases). The CDR3 runs to 15 residues. V was clipped by 3 bases and J by 0 bases, with 12 bases between them. Looked up from germline, CDR1 is MGHRA and CDR2 is YSYEKL. CDR3 sequence: CASSQTMGHSYEQYF. DNA of the CDR3: TGCGCCAGCAGCCAGACCATGGGGCACTCCTACGAGCAGTACTTC.

The chain recombines TRBV4-1 with TRBJ2-1; 10 bases are shared with TRBD2. With V trimmed by 2 bases and J by 4 bases, 8 bases remained unmatched. Germline V gene lookup returns CDR1 MGHRA and CDR2 YSYEKL. The CDR3 is 17 residues long. As DNA, the CDR3 is TGCGCCAGCAGCCAAAGGGGAGCGGGAGGGCCTTACAATGAGCAGTTCTTC. The encoded protein is CASSQRGAGGPYNEQFF.

The chain carries TRBV4-2 and TRBJ2-7; 9 nucleotides line up with TRBD2. This CDR3 comprises 17 residues. J gave up 0 bases and V 5 bases, and 11 bases lay outside the gene matches. Germline-derived CDR1 and CDR2 are LGHNA and YNFKEQ. The DNA for the CDR3 is TGTGCCAGCAGCACGACACTAGCGGGTCAGAGCTCCTACGAGCAGTACTTC. Protein product: CASSTTLAGQSSYEQYF.